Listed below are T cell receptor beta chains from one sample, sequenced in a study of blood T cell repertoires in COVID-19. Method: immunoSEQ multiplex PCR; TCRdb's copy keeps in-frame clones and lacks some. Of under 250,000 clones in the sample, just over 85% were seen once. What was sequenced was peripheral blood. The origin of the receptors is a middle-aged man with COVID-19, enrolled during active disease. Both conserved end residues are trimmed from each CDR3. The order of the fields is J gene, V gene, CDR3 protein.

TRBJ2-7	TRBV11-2	ASSTHTGLAGSEQY
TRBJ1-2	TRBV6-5	ASSYSGQSYGYT
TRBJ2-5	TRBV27	ASSKLMGTSGSQETQY
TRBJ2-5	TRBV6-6	ASSGPGEHVQETQY
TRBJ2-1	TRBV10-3	AIRKAGGPGEQF
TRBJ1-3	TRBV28	ASSLTGVGNTIY
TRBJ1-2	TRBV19	ASSIASGTGDYGYT
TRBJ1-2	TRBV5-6	ASSLGGLGYT
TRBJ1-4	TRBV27	ASSPMTGRPEKLF
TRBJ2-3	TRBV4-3	ASSQDDRSYTDTQY
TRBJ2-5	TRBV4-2	ASSQGEREGETQY
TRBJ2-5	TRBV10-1	ASSESKAGGQETQY
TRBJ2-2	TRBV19	ASSIGLAGGSNTGELF
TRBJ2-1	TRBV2	ASSGTMYAYNEQF
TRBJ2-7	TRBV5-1	ASSLAGLAFEQY
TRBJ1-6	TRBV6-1	ASSVSYRVGNSPLH
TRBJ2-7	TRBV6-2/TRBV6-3	ASSYGSGGLSYEQY
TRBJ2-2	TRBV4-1	ASSHPGTGELF
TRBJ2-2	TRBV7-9	ASSFGQGYTGELF
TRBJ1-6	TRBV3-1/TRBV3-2	ASSRDSNSPLH
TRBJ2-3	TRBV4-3	ASSLLPRGSGTDTQY
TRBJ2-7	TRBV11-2	ASSKTGMAYEQY
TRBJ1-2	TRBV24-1	ATSDPGQGRGYT
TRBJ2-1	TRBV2	ASSDTGGYEQF
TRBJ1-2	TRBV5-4	ASSFIGAGYT
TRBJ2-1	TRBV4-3	ASSQEGEAGGNEQF
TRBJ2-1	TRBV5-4	ASSLLGGTDEQF
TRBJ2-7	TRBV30	AWSRGQGRFIEEQY
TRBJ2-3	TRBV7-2	ASSRGQGGTDTQY
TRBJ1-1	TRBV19	ASNNRRNTEAF
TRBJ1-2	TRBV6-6	ASSTRGYGYT
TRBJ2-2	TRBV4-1	ASSFNGGAGELF
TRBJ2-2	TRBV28	ASSRQGDAGELF
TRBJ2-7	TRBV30	AWSVPQGLAGEGDY
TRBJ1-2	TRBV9	ASSVGPSPGMGGYT
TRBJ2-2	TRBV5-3	AREDRGDTGELF
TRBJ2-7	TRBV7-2	ASSLTGTGGEQY
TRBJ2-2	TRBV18	ASSLSRGTGELF
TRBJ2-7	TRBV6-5	ASSTQTGGIYEQY
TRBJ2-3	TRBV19	ASSIGSGGPTDTQY
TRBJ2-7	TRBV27	ASSLSRGFREQY
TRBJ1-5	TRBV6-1	ASSEAGTGPEPQH
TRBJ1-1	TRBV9	ASSVSGTVGTEAF
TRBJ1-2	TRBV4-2	ASSQDTYQGRAYGYT
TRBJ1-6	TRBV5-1	ASSLGSGNSPLH
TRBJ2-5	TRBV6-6	ASRRETLAGTGTETQY
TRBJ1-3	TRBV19	ASSHRLPRGAQGNTIY